A single sample gave rise to the 23 T cell receptor beta chains below, sequenced in a study of T cells in Graves' hyperthyroidism and ophthalmopathy. From RNA transcripts, TCR beta CDR3 regions were amplified. First-round RT-PCR targeting the TCR CDR3 was performed with the HTBI primer set. TCRdb analysed the multiplex PCR reads with MiXCR anew, one entry per CDR3 protein. The table lists about 360,000 distinct CDR3 sequences, around 25% of them singletons. Sample: blood. The receptors were gathered from a man aged 50-59 years with Graves' hyperthyroidism.

This clonotype appeared a few times. The genes are TRBV25-1 and TRBJ2-7, with 7 bases fitting TRBD1. Germline V gene sequence: CDR1 MGHDK, CDR2 SYGVNS. The CDR3 has 15 residues. Trimming removed 5 bases from V and 1 base from J; junction bases left unmatched: 8. CDR3 region: CASSTTGTASYEQYF. Written as DNA, the CDR3 is TGTGCCAGCAGTACGACCGGGACAGCATCCTACGAGCAGTACTTC.

The chain uses TRBV20-1 and TRBJ2-3, with D tentatively TRBD1 or TRBD2 (6 bases each). This CDR3 has 14 residues. CDR1 and CDR2 (germline): DFQATT, SNEGSKA (reference sequence). Between the trimmed V and J ends, which lost 0 bases and 4 bases, there was a span of 11 bases. The CDR3 sequence: CSARDPGGADTQYF. CDR3 in DNA: TGCAGTGCTAGAGATCCCGGGGGCGCAGATACGCAGTATTTT.

This clonotype occurred a few times. The chain links TRBV11-2 to TRBJ2-1; perhaps D is TRBD1 or TRBD2 (6 bases each). Per the germline V gene, CDR1 is SGHAT and CDR2 is FQNNGV. The CDR3 contains 16 residues. V dropped 3 bases and J dropped 1 base, with 13 bases sitting between them. The chain's CDR3 is CASSLEGQGSYNEQFF. The CDR3 DNA reads TGTGCCAGCAGCTTGGAGGGCCAGGGGTCCTACAATGAGCAGTTCTTC. The whole variable domain, filled in from reference TRBV11-2 and TRBJ2-1, reads EAGVAQSPRYKIIEKRQSVAFWCNPISGHATLYWYQQILGQGPKLLIQFQNNGVVDDSQLPKDRFSAERLKGVDSTLKIQPAKLEDSAVYLCASSLEGQGSYNEQFFGPGTRLTVL.

This clonotype has a count of ten or more. The V and J genes are TRBV18 and TRBJ2-3; D call uncertain. CDR3 length: 15 residues. V lost 4 bases, J lost 0 bases, and 11 bases lay in between. The germline CDR1 and CDR2 sequences are KGHSH and LQKENI. The CDR3 reads CASSLGSRSTDTQYF. The CDR3 bases are TGTGCCAGCTCACTTGGAAGTCGAAGCACAGATACGCAGTATTTT. Combining the CDR3 with reference TRBV18 and TRBJ2-3 gives the whole variable domain NAGVMQNPRHLVRRRGQEARLRCSPMKGHSHVYWYRQLPEEGLKFMVYLQKENIIDESGMPKERFSAEFPKEGPSILRIQQVVRGDSAAYFCASSLGSRSTDTQYFGPGTRLTVL.

V usage is TRBV29-1 and J usage is TRBJ1-5; 7 bases are a match to TRBD1. The CDR3 runs to 16 residues. The germline gives CDR1 SQVTM, CDR2 ANQGSEA. V shed 4 bases, J shed 0 bases, and the junction held 9 bases outside the gene matches. CDR3 DNA sequence: TGCAGCGTTGCGACAGGGACCGGGGCTAGCAATCAGCCCCAGCATTTT. This sequence encodes CSVATGTGASNQPQHF.

Here the CDR3 reads CASSSQTVTDTQYF. The CDR3 DNA sequence: TGTGCCAGCAGCTCACAGACAGTTACAGATACGCAGTATTTT. The rearrangement links TRBV13 to TRBJ2-3; the D gene is possibly TRBD1 (5 bases). CDR3 size: 14 residues. Trimming took off 4 bases at V and 3 bases at J, with 11 bases between the two ends. Looked up from germline, CDR1 is PRHDT and CDR2 is FYEKMQ (reference sequence). Filled out from reference TRBV13 and TRBJ2-3, the complete variable domain reads AAGVIQSPRHLIKEKRETATLKCYPIPRHDTVYWYQQGPGQDPQFLISFYEKMQSDKGSIPDRFSAQQFSDYHSELNMSSLELGDSALYFCASSSQTVTDTQYFGPGTRLTVL.

This sequence joins TRBV7-6 and TRBJ2-1; 13 nucleotides align to TRBD2. This CDR3 region has 15 residues. With 1 base clipped from V and 9 bases from J, the junction kept 3 bases outside the gene matches. The germline gives CDR1 SGHVS, CDR2 FNYEAQ. CDR3 region: CASSLEGTSGTEQFF. The CDR3 bases are TGTGCCAGCAGCTTAGAAGGGACTAGCGGGACTGAGCAGTTCTTC. Using reference TRBV7-6 and TRBJ2-1 for the parts outside the CDR3, the full variable domain is GAGVSQSPRYKVTKRGQDVALRCDPISGHVSLYWYRQALGQGPEFLTYFNYEAQQDKSGLPNDRFSAERPEGSISTLTIQRTEQRDSAMYRCASSLEGTSGTEQFFGPGTRLTVL.

This clonotype has more than one count but fewer than ten. The chain carries TRBV11-2 and TRBJ2-5; a weak D match, TRBD1 (6 bases). The CDR3 consists of 14 residues. V was trimmed by 4 bases and J by 5 bases, leaving 14 bases between them. Germline V CDR1 and CDR2: SGHAT, FQNNGV. The CDR3, as DNA: TGTGCCAGCAGCTCGCAGGGGATCGGGGAGACCCAGTACTTC. This encodes CASSSQGIGETQYF.

To note about this clonotype: The junction and the germline gene differ at one end; a read error may be behind it. This sequence joins TRBV27 and TRBJ1-1; 7 nucleotides match TRBD1. The CDR3 has 15 residues. The germline V gene has CDR1 MNHEY and CDR2 SMNVEV (reference sequence). The CDR3 nucleotides are TGTGCCAGCAGTTCAGCAGGGGGGAGGAACACTGAAGCTTCCTTT. Amino acid sequence: CASSSAGGRNTEASF.

This clonotype came up a few times. The J gene is TRBJ2-1, the V gene TRBV20-1; TRBD2 matches at 14 bases. The J segment lost 10 bases and the V segment lost 6 bases, leaving 11 bases of the junction unmatched. The germline CDR1 and CDR2 sequences are DFQATT and SNEGSKA (reference sequence). The CDR3 has 15 residues. CDR3 region: CSAERTSGRLAEQFF. The DNA of the CDR3 is TGCAGTGCGGAAAGGACTAGCGGGAGGTTGGCCGAGCAGTTCTTC.

The genes are TRBV11-1 and TRBJ2-2; 10 bases align to TRBD2. V was clipped by 1 base and J by 6 bases; unmatched bases: 2. This CDR3 is built from 15 residues. Per the germline V gene, CDR1 is SGHAT and CDR2 is FQDESV (reference sequence). This CDR3 reads CASSLEAGGAGELFF. The CDR3 DNA sequence: TGTGCCAGCAGCTTAGAAGCGGGAGGGGCCGGGGAGCTGTTTTTT.

Regarding this clonotype: Its ends do not fully match the called genes, so a read error is possible. This chain connects TRBV5-1 to TRBJ1-3; the D is unclear. Germline V gene data show CDR1 as SGHRS and CDR2 as YFSETQ. This CDR3 has 20 residues. The DNA for the CDR3 is TGCGCCAGCAGCTTTAGGGAAGAGGGCTTCTCCACTTTCTCTGGAAACACCAGATATTTT. Translating gives CASSFREEGFSTFSGNTRYF.

The chain carries TRBV29-1 and TRBJ2-7, with a possible D match to TRBD2 (5 bases). Germline V gives CDR1 SQVTM, CDR2 ANQGSEA. The CDR3 has 14 amino acids. Trimming removed 1 base from V and 0 bases from J, with 10 bases in between. The CDR3 sequence: CSVEAQADSYEQYF. In DNA, the CDR3 is TGCAGCGTTGAAGCCCAAGCGGACTCCTACGAGCAGTACTTC.

The J gene is TRBJ2-3, the V gene TRBV20-1, with D possibly TRBD1 on 5 matching bases. CDR3 size: 13 residues. Trimming took off 3 bases at V and 5 bases at J, with 12 bases between the two ends. The germline V gene encodes CDR1 DFQATT and CDR2 SNEGSKA (reference sequence). The CDR3 sequence is CSASEQALDTQYF. The CDR3 DNA follows: TGCAGTGCTAGTGAACAGGCCCTAGATACGCAGTATTTT.

This clonotype was found a few times. The chain carries TRBV11-3 and TRBJ2-1, with D hard to call. The V gene lost 7 bases and the J gene lost 3 bases, with 10 bases spanning the gap. CDR3 length: 13 residues. The germline V gene encodes CDR1 SGHNT and CDR2 YENEEA. CDR3 sequence reads: CASTSQIYNEQFF. The CDR3 DNA sequence: TGTGCCAGCACTTCCCAAATCTACAATGAGCAGTTCTTC.

Ten or more counts support this clonotype. A junction boundary mismatches the germline segment, possibly from a read error. The CDR3 DNA reads as TGTGCCAGCAGCTTAGAAGGGAACGAGCAGTTCTTC. This sequence encodes CASSLEGNEQFF. The rearrangement joins TRBV5-1 to TRBJ2-1; D not resolved. Germline V gives CDR1 SGHRS, CDR2 YFSETQ. This CDR3 region has 12 residues.

The sample holds a few counts of this clonotype. The chain couples TRBV28 to TRBJ2-1, with 13 bases identical to TRBD2. The junction had 11 bases not matched to a gene; V was cut back by 5 bases and J by 4 bases. The CDR3 has 18 residues. Germline lookup yields CDR1 MDHEN and CDR2 SYDVKM. CDR3 in amino acids: CASSPLIGTSGKYNEQFF. The CDR3, as DNA: TGTGCCAGCAGTCCATTAATCGGGACTAGCGGGAAATACAATGAGCAGTTCTTC.

This clonotype was seen at least ten times. The chain is built from TRBV18 and TRBJ1-5; possibly TRBD1 for D (6 bases). Germline V lookup: CDR1 KGHSH, CDR2 LQKENI. With 3 bases removed from V and 5 bases from J, the gap between germline ends came to 11 bases. The CDR3 totals 14 residues. The CDR3 nucleotides read TGTGCCAGCTCACCGTCACAGGGTCATCAGCCCCAGCATTTT. It encodes CASSPSQGHQPQHF.

This clonotype has only a few counts. The gene calls are TRBV12-3 or TRBV12-4 and TRBJ2-7, with D uncertain. The V end lost 3 bases, the J end lost 3 bases, and 12 bases lay between the germline ends. The CDR3 totals 14 residues. The CDR3 bases are TGTGCCAGCAGTTTGCAACCGAACTTCTACGAGCAGTACTTC. This encodes CASSLQPNFYEQYF.

This clonotype was picked up many times. V and J are TRBV18 and TRBJ2-3; D is perhaps TRBD2 (5 bases). The V end lost 1 base, the J end lost 0 bases, and 8 bases lay between the germline ends. Germline CDR1 and CDR2: KGHSH and LQKENI. CDR3 length equals 15 residues. The CDR3 loop reads CASSPRGLSTDTQYF. The CDR3, as DNA: TGTGCCAGCTCACCACGCGGGTTAAGCACAGATACGCAGTATTTT.

Ten or more counts support this clonotype. This sequence joins TRBV11-2 and TRBJ2-7; D may be TRBD1 (5 bases). The CDR3 has 15 amino acids. The V gene's germline CDR1 is SGHAT and CDR2 FQNNGV. The V end lost 1 base, the J end lost 2 bases, and 12 bases lay between the germline ends. CDR3 sequence reads: CASSLGLGEAYEQYF. DNA of the CDR3: TGTGCCAGCAGCTTAGGGCTAGGGGAAGCCTACGAGCAGTACTTC.

The rearrangement links TRBV12-3 or TRBV12-4 to TRBJ2-3; 10 nucleotides agree with TRBD1. The CDR3 extends over 14 amino acids. V was pared by 10 bases and J by 3 bases, with 7 bases of the junction left unmatched. For the CDR3, the DNA is TGTGCCACCAAGGGGGACAGGGGTACAGATACGCAGTATTTT. This sequence encodes CATKGDRGTDTQYF.

This clonotype was seen more than once but under ten times. Here the CDR3 DNA reads TGTGCCTGGAGTCCCAGGGGCGCCTACGAGCAGTACTTC. Translated: CAWSPRGAYEQYF. The chain is built from TRBV30 and TRBJ2-7; D may be TRBD1 (6 bases). This CDR3 is built from 13 residues. Trimming took off 2 bases at V and 2 bases at J, with 10 bases between the two ends. Germline loops: CDR1 GTSNPN, CDR2 SVGIG (reference sequence).